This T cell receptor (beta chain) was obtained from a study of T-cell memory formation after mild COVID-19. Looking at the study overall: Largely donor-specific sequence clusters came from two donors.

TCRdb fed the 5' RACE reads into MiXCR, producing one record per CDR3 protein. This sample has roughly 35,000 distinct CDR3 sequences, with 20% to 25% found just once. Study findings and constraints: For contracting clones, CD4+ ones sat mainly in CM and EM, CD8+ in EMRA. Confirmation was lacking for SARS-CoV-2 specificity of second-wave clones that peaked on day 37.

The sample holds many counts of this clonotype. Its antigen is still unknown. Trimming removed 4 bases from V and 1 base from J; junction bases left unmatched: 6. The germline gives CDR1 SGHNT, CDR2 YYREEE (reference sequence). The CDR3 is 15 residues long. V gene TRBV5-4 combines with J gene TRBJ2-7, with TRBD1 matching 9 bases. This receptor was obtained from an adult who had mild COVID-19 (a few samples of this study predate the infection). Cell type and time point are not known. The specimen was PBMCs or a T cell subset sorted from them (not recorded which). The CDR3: CASSPDGQGSYEQYF. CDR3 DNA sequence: TGTGCCAGCAGCCCAGACGGACAGGGGTCCTACGAGCAGTACTTC.